A selection of T cell receptor beta chains follows, all from one sample in a study of cytomegalovirus exposure and HLA in healthy donors. TCRdb keeps only in-frame clones here, not all; method: immunoSEQ multiplex PCR. The top ten clones hold under 2% of a sample with more than 200,000 clones, 60% to 80% of them seen once. The sample was PBMCs. The receptors were gathered from a man between 18 and 29 years old in good health and CMV-seronegative. The CDR3 runs from the conserved cysteine through the conserved F or W. The order of the fields is J gene, V gene, clone size, D gene, CDR3 DNA, CDR3 protein. A D gene is named only where the DNA matches it firmly. A clone size is listed for some rows: how often the clone was seen (once, few, many), or a class if it is expanded.

j_call: TRBJ2-5; v_call: TRBV19; clone_size: .; d_call: .; cdr3_nt: TGTGCCAGTAGTTCCAGTAGGGGACTGGCTCCAAAGACCCAGTACTTC; cdr3_aa: CASSSSRGLAPKTQYF
j_call: TRBJ2-7; v_call: TRBV7-9; clone_size: .; d_call: TRBD1; cdr3_nt: TGTGCCAGCAGTCGTCGTGGACAGGAGTTTTACGAGCAGTACTTC; cdr3_aa: CASSRRGQEFYEQYF
j_call: TRBJ2-1; v_call: TRBV7-6; clone_size: .; d_call: TRBD2; cdr3_nt: TGTGCCAGCAGCCCGCGGACTAGCAACAATGAGCAGTTCTTC; cdr3_aa: CASSPRTSNNEQFF
j_call: TRBJ1-5; v_call: TRBV2; clone_size: .; d_call: TRBD1; cdr3_nt: TGTGCCAGCAAGGGACAGAGCAATCAGCCCCAGCATTTT; cdr3_aa: CASKGQSNQPQHF
j_call: TRBJ2-7; v_call: TRBV19; clone_size: .; d_call: TRBD1; cdr3_nt: TGTGCCAGCCGGACAGGGGGCGAGCAGTACTTC; cdr3_aa: CASRTGGEQYF
j_call: TRBJ2-3; v_call: TRBV7-9; clone_size: .; d_call: .; cdr3_nt: TGTGCCAGCAGCTTTCAGGGGCTCACAGATACGCAGTATTTT; cdr3_aa: CASSFQGLTDTQYF
j_call: TRBJ1-1; v_call: TRBV29-1; clone_size: .; d_call: TRBD1; cdr3_nt: TGCAGCGCCCAGGGGGCAGGGAAGGGTGAAGCTTTCTTT; cdr3_aa: CSAQGAGKGEAFF
j_call: TRBJ1-2; v_call: TRBV27; clone_size: few; d_call: TRBD1; cdr3_nt: TGTGCCAGCAGTTTACAGGGACAGGGGGCGCATGGCTACACCTTC; cdr3_aa: CASSLQGQGAHGYTF
j_call: TRBJ1-4; v_call: TRBV15; clone_size: .; d_call: .; cdr3_nt: TGTGCCACCAGCAGCAGGGTGACTAATGAAAAACTGTTTTTT; cdr3_aa: CATSSRVTNEKLFF
j_call: TRBJ1-1; v_call: TRBV29-1; clone_size: .; d_call: .; cdr3_nt: TGCAGCGTTGAGGGCAGGGTGAACACTGAAGCTTTCTTT; cdr3_aa: CSVEGRVNTEAFF
j_call: TRBJ2-7; v_call: TRBV6-6; clone_size: .; d_call: TRBD1; cdr3_nt: TGTGCCAGCAGTTCGTCGGGACAGGGGGAGGAGCAGTACTTC; cdr3_aa: CASSSSGQGEEQYF
j_call: TRBJ2-3; v_call: TRBV11-1; clone_size: .; d_call: TRBD2; cdr3_nt: TGTGCCAGCGGGCTGGGACTAGCGGGGGTAGATACGCAGTATTTT; cdr3_aa: CASGLGLAGVDTQYF
j_call: TRBJ2-7; v_call: TRBV29-1; clone_size: .; d_call: TRBD1; cdr3_nt: TGCAGCGTTGGAGTCGGGACAGGGTCGTCCGAGCAGTACTTC; cdr3_aa: CSVGVGTGSSEQYF
j_call: TRBJ2-7; v_call: TRBV5-5; clone_size: .; d_call: TRBD1; cdr3_nt: TGTGCCAGCAGCTCTCCGGGACAGCTATACGAGCAGTACTTC; cdr3_aa: CASSSPGQLYEQYF
j_call: TRBJ1-1; v_call: TRBV2; clone_size: .; d_call: .; cdr3_nt: TGTGCCAGCCTGGGGGCGAGTTTCACTGAAGCTTTCTTT; cdr3_aa: CASLGASFTEAFF
j_call: TRBJ2-2; v_call: TRBV6-5; clone_size: .; d_call: TRBD2; cdr3_nt: TGTGCCAGCTGTAGCGGGTTTGACACCGGGGAGCTGTTTTTT; cdr3_aa: CASCSGFDTGELFF
j_call: TRBJ1-2; v_call: TRBV2; clone_size: .; d_call: .; cdr3_nt: TGTGCCAGCCAGGGGACGGATAACTATGGCTACACCTTC; cdr3_aa: CASQGTDNYGYTF
j_call: TRBJ1-1; v_call: TRBV19; clone_size: once; d_call: .; cdr3_nt: TGTGCCAGTAGTATGACGGGCACTGAAGCTTTCTTT; cdr3_aa: CASSMTGTEAFF
j_call: TRBJ1-5; v_call: TRBV27; clone_size: .; d_call: TRBD1; cdr3_nt: TGTGCCAGCAGTCCCACCGCGGACAGGGAAGGAGGTCAGCCCCAGCATTTT; cdr3_aa: CASSPTADREGGQPQHF
j_call: TRBJ1-2; v_call: TRBV27; clone_size: .; d_call: .; cdr3_nt: TGTGCCAGCAGAGGGGTCGGCAGGTATGGCTACACCTTC; cdr3_aa: CASRGVGRYGYTF
j_call: TRBJ1-6; v_call: TRBV2; clone_size: .; d_call: TRBD1; cdr3_nt: TGTGCCAGCAGAGTTCGGACAGGGAATAATTCACCCCTCCACTTT; cdr3_aa: CASRVRTGNNSPLHF
j_call: TRBJ2-5; v_call: TRBV9; clone_size: .; d_call: TRBD2; cdr3_nt: TGTGCCAGCAGCGCACTAGCGGAGGAAGAGACCCAGTACTTC; cdr3_aa: CASSALAEEETQYF
j_call: TRBJ1-3; v_call: TRBV7-2; clone_size: few; d_call: .; cdr3_nt: TGTGCCAGCAGCTTAGACAGGGGAAACACCATATATTTT; cdr3_aa: CASSLDRGNTIYF
j_call: TRBJ1-5; v_call: TRBV18; clone_size: .; d_call: .; cdr3_nt: TGTGCCAGCTCACCCGGGGGGGGGCGCGAATATCAGCCCCAGCATTTT; cdr3_aa: CASSPGGGREYQPQHF
j_call: TRBJ1-1; v_call: TRBV5-6; clone_size: few; d_call: TRBD1; cdr3_nt: TGTGCCAGCAGCTTGGTAGGGGGCCTCACTGAAGCTTTCTTT; cdr3_aa: CASSLVGGLTEAFF
j_call: TRBJ2-7; v_call: TRBV5-6; clone_size: .; d_call: .; cdr3_nt: TGTGCCAGCAGCTTGTACATGGTAACTCTGACAGGTGAGGTCTACGAGCAGTACTTC; cdr3_aa: CASSLYMVTLTGEVYEQYF
j_call: TRBJ1-2; v_call: TRBV9; clone_size: few; d_call: .; cdr3_nt: TGTGCCAGCAGCGGTGCGGGGCTTCTTAACTATGGCTACACCTTC; cdr3_aa: CASSGAGLLNYGYTF